These 21 T cell receptor beta chains share one sample of origin, sequenced in a study of shared T cell receptors in the human thymus. The table came from immunoSEQ multiplex PCR; TCRdb's copy has only in-frame clones and leaves some out. In the table there are hundreds of thousands of clones, approximately 87% of which are singletons. In addition, the sample was reused for a study of human thymus T cells.

The sequencing input was thymocytes. These TCRs come from a boy less than two years old with a congenital heart defect.

The chain carries TRBV4-3 and TRBJ2-3; 9 nucleotides agree with TRBD2. The germline V gene encodes CDR1 LGHNA and CDR2 YSLEER. This CDR3 has 17 amino acids. Germline trimming cut 1 base from V and 1 base from J; bases unmatched to any gene: 6. The CDR3 loop is CASSQGAASGGTDTQYF. CDR3 DNA sequence: TGCGCCAGCAGCCAAGGGGCGGCTAGCGGGGGCACAGATACGCAGTATTTT.

The chain couples TRBV15 to TRBJ2-7; TRBD2 matches 11 bases. Germline-derived CDR1 and CDR2 are LNHNV and YYDKDF (reference sequence). V lost 5 bases to trimming and J lost 4 bases; unmatched junction nucleotides: 7. The CDR3 covers 15 residues. The CDR3 protein is CATSGTSGGDYEQYF. The CDR3 DNA sequence: TGTGCCACCAGCGGTACTAGCGGGGGTGATTACGAGCAGTACTTC.

A single count supports this clone. The rearrangement uses TRBV5-4 and TRBJ2-3; D is uncertain. CDR1 is SGHNT, CDR2 YYREEE, per germline (reference sequence). The CDR3 loop spans 14 amino acids. The V end lost 7 bases, the J end lost 1 base, and 13 bases lay between the germline ends. CDR3 sequence: CASARRPRTDTQYF. DNA of the CDR3: TGTGCCAGCGCACGGAGACCCCGCACAGATACGCAGTATTTT.

This clone has just one count. This rearrangement joins TRBV28 to TRBJ2-5; D is unclear. From germline, CDR1 is MDHEN and CDR2 SYDVKM. The CDR3 runs 15 residues. Deletions cut 3 bases from V and 1 base from J, with 12 bases between. The CDR3 loop reads CASSFGTKFQETQYF. The DNA of the CDR3 is TGTGCCAGCAGTTTTGGCACGAAGTTCCAAGAGACCCAGTACTTC.

This chain joins TRBV5-5 and TRBJ1-5, with 8 bases that match TRBD1. V gave up 0 bases and J gave up 1 base; unmatched junction bases: 12. CDR3 length equals 19 residues. Germline V gene lookup returns CDR1 SGHKS and CDR2 YYEKEE (reference sequence). The CDR3 DNA sequence: TGTGCCAGCAGCTTGGTAGCGACAGGGGAGGTCGGCAGCAATCAGCCCCAGCATTTT. Its protein product is CASSLVATGEVGSNQPQHF.

The rearrangement links TRBV27 to TRBJ1-4, with 9 bases lining up with TRBD1. The CDR3 has 15 residues. In germline, CDR1 is MNHEY, CDR2 SMNVEV (reference sequence). V dropped 3 bases and J dropped 7; count of bases not matched to a gene: 6. The CDR3 loop reads CASSFATGGGEKLFF. The DNA for the CDR3 is TGTGCCAGCAGTTTTGCGACAGGGGGAGGTGAAAAACTGTTTTTT.

CDR3 coding DNA: TGTGCCAGCAGTGAACGCAGGGCTCGTCAGCCCCAGCATTTT. This sequence encodes CASSERRARQPQHF. The J gene is TRBJ1-5, the V gene TRBV6-1; TRBD1 is a possible D gene (5 bases). Trimming stripped 2 bases from V and 6 bases from J, with 11 bases between. The length of the CDR3 is 14 residues. Germline V CDR1 and CDR2: MNHNS, SASEGT.

In regard to this clone: This CDR3 is also generated by other DNA sequences in the sample. This chain uses TRBV5-1 with TRBJ1-1; no firm D call. Trimming removed 0 bases at V and 3 bases at J, with 9 bases between. The CDR3 consists of 14 residues. Per germline, CDR1 SGHRS and CDR2 YFSETQ. Here the CDR3 reads CASSLAPGDTEAFF. Here the CDR3 DNA reads TGCGCCAGCAGCTTGGCCCCGGGAGACACTGAAGCTTTCTTT.

The genes are TRBV4-1 and TRBJ1-4, with a tentative D call TRBD1 (6 bases). CDR1 and CDR2 (germline): MGHRA, YSYEKL. This CDR3 has 17 amino acids. V was pared by 1 base and J by 0 bases, with 12 bases between. CDR3: CASSQATGIATNEKLFF. In DNA, the CDR3 is TGCGCCAGCAGCCAAGCCACAGGGATCGCAACTAATGAAAAACTGTTTTTT.

The chain employs TRBV30 and TRBJ1-5, with 7 bases aligning to TRBD1. Germline V lookup: CDR1 GTSNPN, CDR2 SVGIG (reference sequence). With V trimmed by 5 bases and J by 6 bases, 7 bases remained unmatched. This CDR3 is 13 amino acids long. The CDR3 reads CAWGDRATQPQHF. In DNA form, the CDR3 reads TGTGCCTGGGGAGACAGGGCTACTCAGCCCCAGCATTTT.

The chain carries TRBV5-1 and TRBJ1-2, with D possibly being TRBD1 (6 bases). Trimming shortened V by 1 base and J by 8 bases, and 15 bases separated the two germline ends. Looked up from germline, CDR1 is SGHRS and CDR2 is YFSETQ. The CDR3 is 14 amino acids. As DNA, the CDR3 is TGCGCCAGCAGCTTGCTACAGGGAAGGAAGGGCTACACCTTC. It yields the protein CASSLLQGRKGYTF.

The genes are TRBV7-8 and TRBJ1-1; D is perhaps TRBD1 (6 bases). Germline CDR1 is SGHVS and CDR2 is FQNEAQ. Trimming cost V 4 bases and J 9 bases, with 9 bases left between them. The CDR3 has 11 amino acids. The CDR3 nucleotides are TGTGCCAGCAGCTCCAGGGGAAAAGCTTTCTTT. Translation: CASSSRGKAFF.

The chain is built from TRBV4-1 and TRBJ2-1; no reliable D call. The CDR3 extends over 12 amino acids. CDR1 and CDR2 from the germline V gene are MGHRA and YSYEKL. Trimming stripped 0 bases from V and 8 bases from J, with 5 bases between. DNA of the CDR3: TGCGCCAGCAGCCAAGATTATGATGAGCAGTTCTTC. Amino acids: CASSQDYDEQFF.

The rearrangement joins TRBV11-3 to TRBJ1-1; tentative D call: TRBD1 (5 bases). CDR3 length: 13 residues. The V and J ends lost 0 bases and 5 bases respectively, with 7 bases between them. Germline V lookup: CDR1 SGHNT, CDR2 YENEEA. Written as DNA, the CDR3 is TGTGCCAGCAGCTTAGAACCAGGGACTGAAGCTTTCTTT. Protein sequence: CASSLEPGTEAFF. Complete variable domain (other parts from reference TRBV11-3 and TRBJ1-1): EAGVVQSPRYKIIEKKQPVAFWCNPISGHNTLYWYLQNLGQGPELLIRYENEEAVDDSQLPKDRFSAERLKGVDSTLKIQPAELGDSAVYLCASSLEPGTEAFFGQGTRLTVV.

This rearrangement joins TRBV27 to TRBJ2-7; TRBD2 agrees at 14 bases. The germline CDR1 and CDR2 sequences are MNHEY and SMNVEV (reference sequence). The CDR3 is 17 residues long. J was trimmed by 2 bases and V by 5 bases; bases with no gene match: 8. CDR3 loop: CASSPGTSGSRTYEQYF. The CDR3 DNA reads TGTGCCAGCAGTCCCGGGACTAGCGGGAGCCGAACCTACGAGCAGTACTTC.

The gene calls are TRBV18 and TRBJ1-5, with 7 bases identical to TRBD1. J lost 4 bases, V lost 3 bases, and 3 bases had no gene match. This CDR3 has 14 amino acids. Germline CDR1 KGHSH, CDR2 LQKENI. The chain's CDR3 is CASSPGQLNQPQHF. Written as DNA, the CDR3 is TGTGCCAGCTCACCGGGACAGCTTAATCAGCCCCAGCATTTT.

V and J are TRBV15 and TRBJ2-1, with 10 bases lining up with TRBD1. Germline V gives CDR1 LNHNV, CDR2 YYDKDF (reference sequence). Trimming cost V 3 bases and J 3 bases; bases outside gene matches: 2. CDR3 length: 15 residues. CDR3 DNA: TGTGCCACCAGCAGGGGGGACAGGGGCTACAATGAGCAGTTCTTC. This codes for CATSRGDRGYNEQFF.

This clone appeared once. The chain recombines TRBV6-1 with TRBJ2-3, with 11 bases identical to TRBD2. The germline V gene encodes CDR1 MNHNS and CDR2 SASEGT. The V gene end was trimmed by 6 bases and the J gene end by 3 bases; junction bases not matched to a gene: 5. The CDR3 totals 15 residues. This CDR3 reads CASRPTSGRTDTQYF. CDR3 DNA sequence: TGTGCCAGCAGGCCCACTAGCGGGAGAACAGATACGCAGTATTTT.

The V call is TRBV7-9, the J call TRBJ2-7; TRBD2 agrees at 7 bases. The germline V gene encodes CDR1 SEHNR and CDR2 FQNEAQ (reference sequence). The CDR3 covers 15 residues. J was trimmed by 5 bases and V by 4 bases; bases with no gene match: 11. The CDR3 DNA reads TGTGCCAGCAGCTCCCCTCCTGGCGGGAGACACGAGCAGTACTTC. Its translation is CASSSPPGGRHEQYF.

The chain has TRBV19 and TRBJ1-1, with a tentative D call TRBD1 (6 bases). There are 15 residues in the CDR3. The germline V gene has CDR1 LNHDA and CDR2 SQIVND (reference sequence). Trimming left V 7 bases short and J 0 bases short, with 15 bases between. CDR3 DNA: TGTGCCAGTAAAGACAGGTTAAACATGAACACTGAAGCTTTCTTT. Its translation is CASKDRLNMNTEAFF.

This rearrangement joins TRBV5-6 to TRBJ1-6; 8 bases are shared with TRBD1. The length of the CDR3 is 14 residues. The V gene's germline CDR1 is SGHDT and CDR2 YYEEEE. The V and J ends lost 4 bases and 8 bases, in that order; junction bases with no gene match: 5. CDR3 residues: CASSRGQGDSPLHF. Here the CDR3 DNA reads TGTGCCAGCAGCCGCGGACAGGGTGATTCACCCCTCCACTTT.